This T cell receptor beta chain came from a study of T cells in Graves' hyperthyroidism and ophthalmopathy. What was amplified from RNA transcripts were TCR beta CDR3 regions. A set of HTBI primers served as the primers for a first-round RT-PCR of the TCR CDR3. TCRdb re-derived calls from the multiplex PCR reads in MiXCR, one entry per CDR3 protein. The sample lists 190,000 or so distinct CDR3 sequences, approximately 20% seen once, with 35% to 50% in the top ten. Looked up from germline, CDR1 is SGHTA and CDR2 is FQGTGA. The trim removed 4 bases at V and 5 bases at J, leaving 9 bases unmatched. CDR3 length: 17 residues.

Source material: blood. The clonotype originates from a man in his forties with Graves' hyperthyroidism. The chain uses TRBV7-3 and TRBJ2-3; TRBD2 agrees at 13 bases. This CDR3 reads CASSSAPLAGGQDTQYF. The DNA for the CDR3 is TGTGCCAGCAGCTCCGCACCACTAGCGGGGGGGCAAGATACGCAGTATTTT.